The T cell receptor beta chain described here comes from a study of CD8 T cells in ankylosing spondylitis. V was pared by 5 bases and J by 5 bases, with 15 bases between. CDR1 is DFQATT, CDR2 SNEGSKA, per germline (reference sequence). The length of the CDR3 is 13 residues. Regarding the study as a whole: The clones that were linked to disease were reported to be significantly enriched in matched synovial fluid samples from ankylosing spondylitis patients.

TCRdb processed the 5' RACE reads anew with MiXCR; each CDR3 protein has one entry. The table records some 52,000 distinct CDR3 sequences, about 7% of them present only once. This clonotype was detected many times. Antigen specificity is unknown. The clonotype originates from a female donor with ankylosing spondylitis or in good health (not recorded which). The sample comprised blood, either unsorted or a sorted T cell fraction (not recorded which). The chain couples TRBV20-1 to TRBJ1-1, with D perhaps TRBD1 (6 bases). The CDR3 DNA follows: TGCAGTGCTCATCAGGGGCAGGGGACTGAAGCTTTCTTT. Protein sequence: CSAHQGQGTEAFF.